Following are 32 T cell receptor beta chains from one sample sequenced in a study of cytomegalovirus exposure and HLA in healthy donors. Sequenced by immunoSEQ multiplex PCR; TCRdb stores in-frame clones only, minus some. The sample holds 300,000 to 350,000 clones, roughly 87% seen once. The material sequenced was PBMCs. The receptors shown here come from a man in his thirties or forties in good health and CMV-seronegative.

The chain is built from TRBV9 and TRBJ1-1; D is unclear. Trimming removed 0 bases at V and 1 base at J, with 10 bases between. The CDR3 consists of 15 residues. Germline CDR1 and CDR2: SGDLS and YYNGEE. DNA for the CDR3: TGTGCCAGCAGCGTAGTGGAGGGTCAGAACACTGAAGCTTTCTTT. Its translation: CASSVVEGQNTEAFF. Filled out from reference TRBV9 and TRBJ1-1, the complete variable domain reads DSGVTQTPKHLITATGQRVTLRCSPRSGDLSVYWYQQSLDQGLQFLIQYYNGEERAKGNILERFSAQQFPDLHSELNLSSLELGDSALYFCASSVVEGQNTEAFFGQGTRLTVV.

The rearrangement uses TRBV7-2 and TRBJ1-2, with 10 bases fitting TRBD1. Germline values: CDR1 SGHTA, CDR2 FQGNSA. J lost 4 bases, V lost 4 bases, and 12 bases had no gene match. CDR3 size: 17 residues. The CDR3 sequence: CASSSIPGQGNAYGYTF. The DNA for the CDR3 is TGTGCCAGCAGCTCGATTCCGGGACAGGGGAATGCCTATGGCTACACCTTC.

The chain recombines TRBV27 with TRBJ2-3; a weak D match, TRBD1 (5 bases). The CDR3 is made up of 14 amino acids. CDR1 and CDR2 from the germline V gene are MNHEY and SMNVEV (reference sequence). V lost 0 bases and J lost 7, with 11 bases in between. The CDR3 sequence: CASSLSLGPNTQYF. The CDR3 DNA reads TGTGCCAGCAGTTTATCACTGGGGCCGAATACGCAGTATTTT.

V and J are TRBV11-2 and TRBJ1-2; TRBD1 might be the D (6 bases). Germline V gene lookup returns CDR1 SGHAT and CDR2 FQNNGV. This CDR3 has 13 amino acids. Trimming stripped 4 bases from V and 7 bases from J, with 13 bases between. Written as DNA, the CDR3 is TGTGCCAGCAGCTCTCAAACAGGGCTTGGCTACACCTTC. Its translation is CASSSQTGLGYTF.

The gene calls are TRBV14 and TRBJ2-2; perhaps TRBD1 as D (5 bases). V was trimmed by 8 bases and J by 6 bases, leaving 16 bases between them. CDR1 is SGHDN and CDR2 is FVKESK in the germline V gene. This CDR3 region has 14 residues. The CDR3 is CASSGAWLAGELFF. Written as DNA, the CDR3 is TGTGCCAGCTCTGGGGCGTGGTTGGCCGGGGAGCTGTTTTTT.

The chain combines TRBV4-1 with TRBJ1-4; possibly TRBD1 for D (5 bases). The germline gives CDR1 MGHRA, CDR2 YSYEKL. Trimming left V 1 base short and J 2 bases short, with 14 bases between. The CDR3 consists of 17 residues. The CDR3 spells CASSQAGGRRTNEKLFF. The CDR3 region has the DNA TGCGCCAGCAGCCAAGCCGGGGGGAGACGGACTAATGAAAAACTGTTTTTT.

The chain uses TRBV19 and TRBJ1-2, with a possible D match to TRBD1 (6 bases). CDR1 LNHDA and CDR2 SQIVND come from the germline V gene (reference sequence). Trimming took off 1 base at V and 3 bases at J, with 9 bases between the two ends. The CDR3 runs to 14 residues. CDR3 DNA sequence: TGTGCCAGTAGTATAGCGGCAGGGGACTATGGCTACACCTTC. It translates to CASSIAAGDYGYTF.

The V and J genes are TRBV9 and TRBJ2-1, with 10 bases identical to TRBD2. CDR3 size: 15 residues. The germline gives CDR1 SGDLS, CDR2 YYNGEE. Losses at the gene ends were 4 bases for V and 4 bases for J; bases not matched to a gene: 5. CDR3 in amino acids: CASSSTSGAYNEQFF. CDR3 coding DNA: TGTGCCAGCAGCTCCACTAGCGGGGCTTACAATGAGCAGTTCTTC.

This chain uses TRBV11-2 with TRBJ2-1, with 10 positions matching TRBD2. V gave up 5 bases and J gave up 9 bases; unmatched junction bases: 16. CDR3 length: 17 residues. Germline V CDR1 and CDR2: SGHAT, FQNNGV. CDR3 nucleotides: TGTGCCAGCAGCCCCGAGGTTAAGGGGACTAGCGAGAGTGAGCAGTTCTTC. Amino acid sequence: CASSPEVKGTSESEQFF. Together with reference TRBV11-2 and TRBJ2-1, the CDR3 gives the full variable domain: EAGVAQSPRYKIIEKRQSVAFWCNPISGHATLYWYQQILGQGPKLLIQFQNNGVVDDSQLPKDRFSAERLKGVDSTLKIQPAKLEDSAVYLCASSPEVKGTSESEQFFGPGTRLTVL.

This clone came up once. The V gene is TRBV5-1, the J gene TRBJ2-5; the match to TRBD2 covers 13 bases. Germline V CDR1 and CDR2: SGHRS, YFSETQ. The CDR3 length is 16 residues. The J segment lost 1 base and the V segment lost 4 bases, leaving 4 bases of the junction unmatched. The CDR3 bases are TGCGCCAGCAGCACTACTAGCGGGGGGGCCCAAGAGACCCAGTACTTC. Protein product: CASSTTSGGAQETQYF. The variable domain in full, with the rest retrieved from reference TRBV5-1 and TRBJ2-5, is KAGVTQTPRYLIKTRGQQVTLSCSPISGHRSVSWYQQTPGQGLQFLFEYFSETQRNKGNFPGRFSGRQFSNSRSEMNVSTLELGDSALYLCASSTTSGGAQETQYFGPGTRLLVL.

This clone was seen only a few times. This chain connects TRBV30 to TRBJ1-2; D perhaps matches TRBD1 (6 bases). Germline CDR1 GTSNPN, CDR2 SVGIG (reference sequence). The CDR3 is 13 residues long. Trimming removed 2 bases at V and 5 bases at J, with 12 bases between. CDR3 protein: CAWSPQGVYGYTF. CDR3 in DNA: TGTGCCTGGAGTCCACAGGGTGTTTATGGCTACACCTTC.

The chain is built from TRBV5-1 and TRBJ1-2, with D unresolved. Germline V gene data show CDR1 as SGHRS and CDR2 as YFSETQ. The CDR3 has 13 residues. Trimming cost V 5 bases and J 0 bases, with 8 bases left between them. For the CDR3, the DNA is TGCGCCAGCAGGTTGAATACTAACTATGGCTACACCTTC. As protein: CASRLNTNYGYTF.

V is TRBV7-8 and J is TRBJ2-7, with 14 nucleotides matching TRBD2. CDR1 is SGHVS and CDR2 is FQNEAQ in the germline V gene. Losses at the gene ends were 3 bases for V and 0 bases for J; bases not matched to a gene: 13. This CDR3 has 20 residues. CDR3 sequence (DNA): TGTGCCAGCAGCTTTACGAGTGGACTAGCGGGGGGCCTGAGCTCCTACGAGCAGTACTTC. This sequence encodes CASSFTSGLAGGLSSYEQYF.

The chain combines TRBV5-5 with TRBJ2-5; the D is unclear. V shed 3 bases and J shed 2 bases, with 11 bases lying between them. Germline V lookup: CDR1 SGHKS, CDR2 YYEKEE (reference sequence). The CDR3 totals 14 residues. CDR3 sequence (DNA): TGTGCCAGCAGCTCCTCTATATTACAAGAGACCCAGTACTTC. It specifies CASSSSILQETQYF.

This clone was counted once. The chain couples TRBV6-6 to TRBJ1-6; perhaps TRBD1 as D (5 bases). V gave up 2 bases and J gave up 8 bases, with 10 bases separating them. The CDR3 is 14 amino acids. Germline V gives CDR1 MNHNY, CDR2 SVGAGI (reference sequence). The CDR3 sequence: CASSYSRRDSPLHF. The DNA of the CDR3 is TGTGCCAGCAGTTACAGCCGCAGGGATTCACCCCTCCACTTT.

V usage is TRBV5-4 and J usage is TRBJ1-1; D gene unclear. CDR1 and CDR2 (germline): SGHNT, YYREEE (reference sequence). The CDR3 covers 11 residues. The ends were cut back, 10 bases at V and 1 base at J, with 8 bases in the middle. CDR3 nucleotide sequence: TGTGCCTACGGTGCGAACACTGAAGCTTTCTTT. Its translation is CAYGANTEAFF.

The chain combines TRBV18 with TRBJ2-1; 8 nucleotides agree with TRBD2. Trimming removed 0 bases from V and 0 bases from J; junction bases left unmatched: 7. CDR1 is KGHSH, CDR2 LQKENI, per germline. The CDR3 totals 18 residues. CDR3 DNA: TGTGCCAGCTCACCACCGTCCGGGCGGGGGGCCTCCTACAATGAGCAGTTCTTC. Protein product: CASSPPSGRGASYNEQFF.

The chain has TRBV7-8 and TRBJ2-5, with D maybe TRBD1 (6 bases). V lost 4 bases, J lost 0 bases, and 15 bases lay in between. This CDR3 spans 16 amino acids. Per germline, CDR1 SGHVS and CDR2 FQNEAQ. The CDR3 region is CASSSYQGKYQETQYF. The CDR3 DNA reads TGTGCCAGCAGCTCTTATCAGGGGAAGTACCAAGAGACCCAGTACTTC.

The chain couples TRBV11-1 to TRBJ1-6; D is possibly TRBD1 (5 bases). With 1 base removed from V and 8 bases from J, the gap between germline ends came to 6 bases. Germline V lookup: CDR1 SGHAT, CDR2 FQDESV (reference sequence). CDR3 length equals 13 residues. CDR3 amino acids: CASSLEGYSPLHF. DNA of the CDR3: TGTGCCAGCAGCTTAGAGGGGTATTCACCCCTCCACTTT.

This chain links TRBV27 with TRBJ1-1, with a tentative D call TRBD1 (5 bases). The CDR3 is made up of 16 amino acids. With 4 bases removed from V and 4 bases from J, the gap between germline ends came to 19 bases. Germline loops: CDR1 MNHEY, CDR2 SMNVEV (reference sequence). CDR3 sequence: CASSSATAGGRTEAFF. CDR3 DNA sequence: TGTGCCAGCAGTTCCGCGACCGCCGGGGGTCGCACTGAAGCTTTCTTT.

The V gene is TRBV11-2, the J gene TRBJ2-7, with TRBD1 matching over 8 bases. The junction had 5 bases not matched to a gene; V was cut back by 5 bases and J by 5 bases. Germline V gene sequence: CDR1 SGHAT, CDR2 FQNNGV. The CDR3 has 13 residues. CDR3 region: CASSSDRGDEQYF. The CDR3 bases are TGTGCCAGCAGCAGCGACAGGGGTGACGAGCAGTACTTC.

V and J are TRBV5-1 and TRBJ2-3, with D tentatively TRBD1 (5 bases). Germline values: CDR1 SGHRS, CDR2 YFSETQ. CDR3 size: 14 residues. Between the trimmed V and J ends, which lost 0 bases and 2 bases, there was a span of 7 bases. This chain's CDR3 is CASSLDRHTDTQYF. The CDR3 nucleotides are TGCGCCAGCAGCTTGGACAGGCACACAGATACGCAGTATTTT.

This chain joins TRBV11-2 and TRBJ2-2, with D hard to call. The germline CDR1 and CDR2 sequences are SGHAT and FQNNGV. V shed 2 bases and J shed 3 bases, with 7 bases lying between them. The CDR3 spans 14 residues. As DNA, the CDR3 is TGTGCCAGCAGCTTACTGGCACACACCGGGGAGCTGTTTTTT. It is translated as CASSLLAHTGELFF.

The rearrangement links TRBV6-1 to TRBJ1-6; the D is unclear. Trimming removed 10 bases from V and 6 bases from J, with 16 bases in between. Per the germline V gene, CDR1 is MNHNS and CDR2 is SASEGT. The CDR3 sequence is 14 residues long. The CDR3 here is CATREGSGNSPLHF. The CDR3, as DNA: TGTGCCACCCGAGAGGGATCCGGTAATTCACCCCTCCACTTT.

This chain links TRBV5-5 with TRBJ1-1; TRBD1 aligns across 7 bases. Germline CDR1 and CDR2: SGHKS and YYEKEE (reference sequence). Trimming cost V 4 bases and J 5 bases; bases outside gene matches: 14. CDR3 size: 16 residues. CDR3 amino acids: CASSLDLTGWRTEAFF. CDR3 in DNA: TGTGCCAGCAGCCTCGACCTGACAGGGTGGAGAACTGAAGCTTTCTTT.

This clone was seen just once. The rearrangement uses TRBV19 and TRBJ2-7; possible D gene TRBD1, 6 bases. Germline-derived CDR1 and CDR2 are LNHDA and SQIVND (reference sequence). The V end lost 4 bases, the J end lost 3 bases, and 16 bases lay between the germline ends. The CDR3 runs 15 residues. CDR3 amino acids: CASSTQVVGGYEQYF. CDR3 nucleotide sequence: TGTGCCAGTAGTACGCAGGTGGTAGGGGGCTACGAGCAGTACTTC. Variable domain in full (rest from reference TRBV19 and TRBJ2-7): DGGITQSPKYLFRKEGQNVTLSCEQNLNHDAMYWYRQDPGQGLRLIYYSQIVNDFQKGDIAEGYSVSREKKESFPLTVTSAQKNPTAFYLCASSTQVVGGYEQYFGPGTRLTVT.

The chain combines TRBV4-1 with TRBJ2-2, with 7 bases lining up with TRBD1. V was pared by 1 base and J by 6 bases, with 5 bases of the junction left unmatched. The CDR3 contains 15 residues. Germline V CDR1 and CDR2: MGHRA, YSYEKL. CDR3 in DNA: TGCGCCAGCAGCCAAGCCCCTACAGGGGCCGGGGAGCTGTTTTTT. Amino acids: CASSQAPTGAGELFF.

This chain connects TRBV6-6 to TRBJ1-3; D is perhaps TRBD1 (6 bases). The ends were cut back, 5 bases at V and 0 bases at J, with 11 bases in the middle. Germline assignment: CDR1 MNHNY and CDR2 SVGAGI (reference sequence). The CDR3 has 15 residues. The CDR3 region is CASSGTTSSGNTIYF. In DNA form, the CDR3 reads TGTGCCAGCAGTGGGACAACGAGCTCTGGAAACACCATATATTTT.

The J gene is TRBJ2-3, the V gene TRBV19; D is perhaps TRBD2 (5 bases). The CDR3 consists of 14 residues. Trimming removed 2 bases from V and 5 bases from J, with 11 bases in between. Germline assignment: CDR1 LNHDA and CDR2 SQIVND (reference sequence). The CDR3 is CASSISRAGDTQYF. The CDR3 nucleotides are TGTGCCAGTAGTATATCTAGGGCGGGAGATACGCAGTATTTT.

The chain has TRBV29-1 and TRBJ2-1; D gene ambiguous. CDR3 length equals 16 residues. Germline V gives CDR1 SQVTM, CDR2 ANQGSEA. V lost 0 bases and J 4 bases, leaving 16 bases between the germline ends. The CDR3: CSVEDSHSPIYNEQFF. The CDR3, as DNA: TGCAGCGTTGAAGATAGTCACAGCCCAATTTACAATGAGCAGTTCTTC.

This sequence joins TRBV6-4 and TRBJ2-3, with 9 bases aligning to TRBD2. Germline V CDR1 and CDR2: MRHNA, SNTAGT. The V gene end was trimmed by 5 bases and the J gene end by 0 bases; junction bases not matched to a gene: 3. The CDR3 runs to 15 residues. The CDR3 loop is CASSILAGSTDTQYF. DNA for the CDR3: TGTGCCAGCAGTATCCTAGCGGGGAGCACAGATACGCAGTATTTT.

The chain joins TRBV5-1 to TRBJ2-3, with a possible D match to TRBD2 (5 bases). CDR3 length: 17 amino acids. Germline-derived CDR1 and CDR2 are SGHRS and YFSETQ. Trimming removed 0 bases at V and 1 base at J, with 15 bases between. The CDR3 reads CASSLGSGKKGTDTQYF. The CDR3 bases are TGCGCCAGCAGCTTGGGGTCGGGGAAGAAGGGCACAGATACGCAGTATTTT.